These 20 T cell receptor beta chains share one sample of origin, sequenced in a study of hypomethylating agent response in myelodysplastic syndrome. Libraries were prepared by immunoSEQ multiplex PCR; TCRdb keeps only in-frame clonotypes and omits some of them. The sample holds 4,500 or so clones; under 90% are singletons and the top ten take approximately 30%. The source was bone marrow, collected before or after starting hypomethylating agent treatment for myelodysplastic syndrome (not recorded which). These receptors were obtained from a human donor with myelodysplastic syndrome.

V gene TRBV10-3 combines with J gene TRBJ1-1; possible D gene TRBD1, 5 bases. The CDR3 is made up of 15 amino acids. Trimming took 3 bases from V and 1 from J, leaving 12 bases between them. CDR1 and CDR2 (germline): ENHRY, SYGVKD. CDR3 coding DNA: TGTGCCATCAGTGACGCGACAGTGGGGAACACTGAAGCTTTCTTT. Residues: CAISDATVGNTEAFF.

The rearrangement joins TRBV4-2 to TRBJ2-1, with 9 bases matching TRBD2. J gave up 1 base and V 4 bases, and 2 bases lay outside the gene matches. The CDR3 has 15 residues. Per the germline V gene, CDR1 is LGHNA and CDR2 is YNFKEQ. The CDR3 DNA reads as TGTGCCAGCAGCCTTAGCGGGAGATCCTACAATGAGCAGTTCTTC. Its translation is CASSLSGRSYNEQFF.

The V gene is TRBV11-3, the J gene TRBJ2-5; 7 nucleotides match TRBD2. The V gene end was trimmed by 1 base and the J gene end by 7 bases; junction bases not matched to a gene: 9. CDR1 and CDR2 from the germline V gene are SGHNT and YENEEA. CDR3 length equals 15 residues. The chain's CDR3 is CASSLGGLLKGTQYF. The CDR3 nucleotides read TGTGCCAGCAGCTTAGGGGGACTACTAAAGGGGACCCAGTACTTC.

This chain uses TRBV28 with TRBJ2-7, with D perhaps matching TRBD1 or TRBD2 (6 bases each). With 2 bases removed from V and 7 bases from J, the gap between germline ends came to 18 bases. The CDR3 has 15 amino acids. Germline V gives CDR1 MDHEN, CDR2 SYDVKM. The CDR3 region is CASSLGGTTPKEQYF. The CDR3 nucleotides read TGTGCCAGCAGTTTAGGGGGGACAACCCCAAAAGAGCAGTACTTC.

J is TRBJ2-1 and V is TRBV6-5; D is possibly TRBD1 (6 bases). Germline V lookup: CDR1 MNHEY, CDR2 SVGAGI. Trimming took off 6 bases at V and 1 base at J, with 10 bases between the two ends. The CDR3 contains 14 residues. This chain's CDR3 is CASRTTGSYNEQFF. As DNA, the CDR3 is TGTGCCAGCAGAACGACAGGATCCTACAATGAGCAGTTCTTC.

The gene calls are TRBV11-2 and TRBJ2-1; weak D call: TRBD1 (5 bases). Germline CDR1 and CDR2: SGHAT and FQNNGV. The CDR3 runs 14 residues. Trimming took 3 bases from V and 6 from J, leaving 12 bases between them. The CDR3 DNA sequence: TGTGCCAGCAGCTTCGTCCAGGGCGTCAATGAGCAGTTCTTC. Amino acids: CASSFVQGVNEQFF.

The rearrangement links TRBV9 to TRBJ1-2; D possibly corresponds to TRBD1 (5 bases). This CDR3 has 15 amino acids. V lost 0 bases and J 4 bases, leaving 13 bases between the germline ends. CDR1 and CDR2 (germline): SGDLS, YYNGEE. The CDR3 nucleotides read TGTGCCAGCAGCGTAGGGGGACGGGGGAGCTATGGCTACACCTTC. Residues: CASSVGGRGSYGYTF.

The genes are TRBV5-6 and TRBJ2-3; D remains unclear. The CDR3 spans 14 residues. V was trimmed by 0 bases and J by 4 bases, leaving 9 bases between them. The V gene's germline CDR1 is SGHDT and CDR2 YYEEEE. CDR3 sequence (DNA): TGTGCCAGCAGCTTGGAATATCGTCCAGATACGCAGTATTTT. As protein: CASSLEYRPDTQYF. The variable domain in full, completed from reference TRBV5-6 and TRBJ2-3, reads DAGVTQSPTHLIKTRGQQVTLRCSPKSGHDTVSWYQQALGQGPQFIFQYYEEEERQRGNFPDRFSGHQFPNYSSELNVNALLLGDSALYLCASSLEYRPDTQYFGPGTRLTVL.

CDR3 in amino acids: CAGTLKKYYYEQYF. The DNA of the CDR3 is TGTGCCGGGACACTTAAAAAATATTACTACGAGCAGTACTTC. V gene TRBV19 combines with J gene TRBJ2-7, with TRBD1 as a possible D gene (6 bases). V dropped 11 bases and J dropped 3 bases, with 20 bases sitting between them. This CDR3 is 14 amino acids long. Per germline, CDR1 LNHDA and CDR2 SQIVND (reference sequence).

This clone was recorded a few times. The rearrangement uses TRBV6-6 and TRBJ1-2; a weak D match, TRBD1 (5 bases). CDR1 is MNHNY, CDR2 SVGAGI, per germline (reference sequence). The CDR3 loop spans 14 amino acids. The V and J ends lost 3 bases and 3 bases respectively, with 11 bases between them. The CDR3 sequence: CASSYAGRDYGYTF. Here the CDR3 DNA reads TGTGCCAGCAGTTATGCAGGGCGAGACTATGGCTACACCTTC.

V is TRBV21-1 and J is TRBJ2-3; the table's D call TRBD1 went unverified against the DNA. TRBV21-1 is termed a pseudogene. CDR3 length: 12 residues. In DNA, the CDR3 is TGTGCCAGCAGCATAGGACAGGATACGCAGTATTTT. Translated: CASSIGQDTQYF.

This chain joins TRBV9 and TRBJ2-1; TRBD1 or TRBD2 may be the D gene (6 bases each). This CDR3 has 12 residues. V dropped 1 base and J dropped 8 bases, with 7 bases sitting between them. CDR1 is SGDLS and CDR2 is YYNGEE in the germline V gene. The CDR3 sequence is CASSVRGDEQFF. The CDR3 coding sequence is TGTGCCAGCAGCGTAAGGGGGGATGAGCAGTTCTTC.

In this sample, this clone turned up once. In nucleotides, the CDR3 is TGTGCCAGCAGTGGGACTAGCCTTTGGAACGGGGAGCTGTTTTTT. It is translated as CASSGTSLWNGELFF. The chain joins TRBV2 to TRBJ2-2; TRBD2 aligns across 8 bases. The V segment lost 4 bases and the J segment 7 bases; nucleotides outside the gene matches: 8. The CDR3 is 15 amino acids. Per the germline V gene, CDR1 is SNHLY and CDR2 is FYNNEI. The variable domain in full, with the rest retrieved from reference TRBV2 and TRBJ2-2, is EPEVTQTPSHQVTQMGQEVILRCVPISNHLYFYWYRQILGQKVEFLVSFYNNEISEKSEIFDDQFSVERPDGSNFTLKIRSTKLEDSAMYFCASSGTSLWNGELFFGEGSRLTVL.

This clone has a handful of counts. The rearrangement uses TRBV28 and TRBJ1-2; 8 bases are a match to TRBD1. The CDR3 extends over 16 amino acids. Trimming at V came to 3 bases and at J to 3 bases, leaving 9 bases not matched to a gene. Germline V gene sequence: CDR1 MDHEN, CDR2 SYDVKM. DNA for the CDR3: TGTGCCAGCAGTTTTATCACTTACAGGGGGTACTATGGCTACACCTTC. Encoded protein: CASSFITYRGYYGYTF.

V usage is TRBV5-8 and J usage is TRBJ2-1; the match to TRBD1 covers 8 bases. The CDR3 consists of 17 residues. Losses at the gene ends were 0 bases for V and 0 bases for J; bases not matched to a gene: 5. Germline assignment: CDR1 SGHTS and CDR2 YDEGEE. The CDR3 is CASSLGTGPDSYNEQFF. The CDR3 coding sequence is TGTGCCAGCAGCTTGGGGACAGGGCCCGACTCCTACAATGAGCAGTTCTTC.

The chain joins TRBV10-3 to TRBJ1-2; TRBD1 aligns across 7 bases. Germline assignment: CDR1 ENHRY and CDR2 SYGVKD. This CDR3 has 15 residues. Losses at the gene ends were 0 bases for V and 8 bases for J; bases not matched to a gene: 9. CDR3 in DNA: TGTGCCATCAGTGAGTCAGGGGGCAAGCAGCCGGGCTACACCTTC. Protein sequence: CAISESGGKQPGYTF.

V usage is TRBV7-2 and J usage is TRBJ2-7; 10 positions agree with TRBD2. Losses at the gene ends were 4 bases for V and 7 bases for J; bases not matched to a gene: 10. Looked up from germline, CDR1 is SGHTA and CDR2 is FQGNSA. The CDR3 contains 15 residues. Written as DNA, the CDR3 is TGTGCCAGCAGCTCTCGAGCGGGAGGGGCGTATGAGCAGTACTTC. Translating it yields CASSSRAGGAYEQYF.

The chain links TRBV6-5 to TRBJ1-2; 7 nucleotides match TRBD1. The length of the CDR3 is 14 residues. From germline, CDR1 is MNHEY and CDR2 SVGAGI. Losses at the gene ends were 7 bases for V and 7 bases for J; bases not matched to a gene: 12. The CDR3 nucleotides read TGTGCCAGCACAGGGGGTCGGGGGGTGTCTGGCTACACCTTC. This translates into CASTGGRGVSGYTF.

The chain joins TRBV7-2 to TRBJ2-7; 11 bases are a match to TRBD2. The junction had 10 bases not matched to a gene; V was cut back by 2 bases and J by 7 bases. CDR3 size: 16 residues. Germline V gene lookup returns CDR1 SGHTA and CDR2 FQGNSA. The CDR3 coding sequence is TGTGCCAGCAGCTTAACACTAGCGGGGGCCGTAAGAGAGCAGTACTTC. Translated: CASSLTLAGAVREQYF.

The V gene is TRBV28, the J gene TRBJ1-2, with D unclear. Germline CDR1 reads MDHEN; CDR2 reads SYDVKM. V was trimmed by 4 bases and J by 8 bases, leaving 8 bases between them. The CDR3 has 11 residues. CDR3 residues: CASSSGFGYTF. The CDR3 nucleotides read TGTGCCAGCAGTTCGGGGTTCGGCTACACCTTC.